The rows below give T cell receptor beta chains drawn from one sample of a study of T cells after yellow fever vaccination. TCRdb ran MiXCR on the 5' RACE reads and lists one entry per CDR3 protein. The table shows 620,000 or so distinct CDR3 sequences, with 9% to 15% occurring only once. The material sequenced was PBMCs, taken on the day of the yellow fever booster vaccination. These receptors all stem from a man aged 25-45 years who received the YFV17D yellow fever vaccine. The CDR3 runs from the conserved cysteine through the conserved F or W. A D gene is named only where the DNA matches it firmly. Size values are once, few and many counts, or a class for expanded clones, and some rows have none.

d_gene,abundance,j_gene,v_gene,CDR3nt,CDR3aa
TRBD2,many,TRBJ2-1,TRBV29-1,TGCAGCGGTACTAGCGGAGACAATGAGCAGTTCTTC,CSGTSGDNEQFF
TRBD2,few,TRBJ2-1,TRBV30,TGTGCCTGGATCCTTCTAGCGGGGTCCTACAATGAGCAGTTCTTC,CAWILLAGSYNEQFF
.,few,TRBJ1-3,TRBV13,TGTGCCAGCAGCTTAGCTACAGACTTCCTAGCTGGAAACACCATATATTTT,CASSLATDFLAGNTIYF
.,.,TRBJ2-7,TRBV19,TGTGCCAGTAGTATAGGCGCAGTCTACGAGCAGTACTTC,CASSIGAVYEQYF
TRBD2,.,TRBJ2-7,TRBV18,TGTGCCAGCTCACCACCGATGGCGGGAGGGGGGAACGAGCAGTACTTC,CASSPPMAGGGNEQYF
.,few,TRBJ2-7,TRBV20-1,TGCAGTGCTAGAGATCCCGCCAGCTACGAGCAGTACTTC,CSARDPASYEQYF
TRBD2,few,TRBJ2-1,TRBV20-1,TGCAGTGCGGATGGCGGCGGGAGGACTCGTGAGCAGTTCTTC,CSADGGGRTREQFF
.,few,TRBJ2-7,TRBV5-6,TGTGCCAGCAGCTTGTTGGTGGACCGATCCTACGAGCAGTACTTC,CASSLLVDRSYEQYF
.,.,TRBJ2-1,TRBV19,TGTGCCAGTAGTCCCCTCGGCGGGGACTCCTACAATGAGCAGTTCTTC,CASSPLGGDSYNEQFF
TRBD1,.,TRBJ1-4,TRBV9,TGTGCCAGCAGCGTCGACAGGGGGCTGAATAATGAAAAACTGTTTTTT,CASSVDRGLNNEKLFF
.,.,TRBJ1-3,TRBV6-2/TRBV6-3,TGTGCCAGCAGTTACCTCCAGGGAAGCTCTGGAAACACCATATATTTT,CASSYLQGSSGNTIYF
.,few,TRBJ2-3,TRBV9,TGTGCCAGCAGCGTAAGGGGACTGATCACAGATACGCAGTATTTT,CASSVRGLITDTQYF
TRBD1,.,TRBJ1-1,TRBV27,TGTGCCAGCAGTTTATGGGCAGGGGGCCCTGAAGCTTTCTTT,CASSLWAGGPEAFF
TRBD1,.,TRBJ1-2,TRBV5-1,TGCGCCAGCAGGGCACAGGGGGCCTTCACCTTC,CASRAQGAFTF
.,few,TRBJ2-5,TRBV5-4,TGTGCCAGCAGCTTTAGCCCCCCGAGGGCCGGGACCCAGTACTTC,CASSFSPPRAGTQYF
.,few,TRBJ2-4,TRBV3-1,TGTGCCAGCAGCCAAGTAGGCGCCGCTAGGGTTGAAAACATTCAGTACTTC,CASSQVGAARVENIQYF
.,.,TRBJ1-4,TRBV14,TGTGCCAGCAGCCGCGGGACTGGGGAAAAACTGTTTTTT,CASSRGTGEKLFF
.,many,TRBJ2-3,TRBV7-9,TGTGCCAGCAGCCTCGGATTGACTCCTTACACAGATACGCAGTATTTT,CASSLGLTPYTDTQYF
.,.,TRBJ1-1,TRBV12-3/TRBV12-4,TGTGCCAGCATTCTCGCGAGGGGGGGGGAAGCTTTCTTT,CASILARGGEAFF
TRBD1,many,TRBJ2-3,TRBV7-6,TGTGCCAGCAGCGGGGAGGCAGGGGGCGTTCGGCAGTATTTT,CASSGEAGGVRQYF
TRBD2,few,TRBJ2-2,TRBV20-1,TGCAGTGCTAGTGTGGCTAGCGGGGGCGGGGAGCTGTTTTTT,CSASVASGGGELFF
TRBD2,few,TRBJ2-1,TRBV6-1,TGTGCCACTCAACCGGGACTAGTCCCGTATGAGCAGTTCTTC,CATQPGLVPYEQFF
.,.,TRBJ2-7,TRBV12-3/TRBV12-4,TGTGCCAGCAGTTTGAAGGACAGTAAGAGCGAGCAGTACTTC,CASSLKDSKSEQYF
.,.,TRBJ2-3,TRBV24-1,TGTGCCACCAGGTACCAGGATACGCAGTATTTT,CATRYQDTQYF
.,few,TRBJ2-2,TRBV7-9,TGTGCCAGCAGCATTGGACCTGCCGGGGAGCTGTTTTTT,CASSIGPAGELFF
.,.,TRBJ2-3,TRBV9,TGTGCCAGCAGCGTAGAAGGGGGAGGGCCAGCAGATACGCAGTATTTT,CASSVEGGGPADTQYF
.,few,TRBJ1-2,TRBV6-6,TGTGCCACACAGGGAGGGGAAGGAGGCGGCTACACCTTC,CATQGGEGGGYTF
.,once,TRBJ2-1,TRBV24-1,TGTGCCACCAGTGAACCTAGATCCAATGAGCAGTTCTTC,CATSEPRSNEQFF
TRBD1,.,TRBJ2-5,TRBV7-7,TGTGCTAGCAGCGAAAACAGGGGCACCCAAGAGACCCAGTACTTC,CASSENRGTQETQYF
TRBD1,few,TRBJ2-7,TRBV6-1,TGTGCCAGCAAGCTACAGGGGGCGGACGGAGAGCAGTACTTC,CASKLQGADGEQYF
.,.,TRBJ1-5,TRBV7-2,TGTGCCAGCAGCTTAAGAAAGCCCCAGCATTTT,CASSLRKPQHF
.,few,TRBJ2-1,TRBV29-1,TGCAGCGTTGTTATCCAGTATAATGAGCAGTTCTTC,CSVVIQYNEQFF
TRBD1,few,TRBJ2-2,TRBV7-7,TGTGCTAGCAGCTTAGGACAGGGGATCCCCGGGGAGCTGTTTTTT,CASSLGQGIPGELFF
.,many,TRBJ2-7,TRBV27,TGTGCCAGCAGTCTAAATGCGGACTACGAGCAGTACTTC,CASSLNADYEQYF
.,few,TRBJ2-7,TRBV20-1,TGCAGTATGCTAGCAGGGGTGGTGAACGAGCAGTACTTC,CSMLAGVVNEQYF
.,few,TRBJ1-1,TRBV7-2,TGTGCCAGCAGCCAGATCGGGGCGAACACTGAAGCTTTCTTT,CASSQIGANTEAFF
TRBD2,many,TRBJ2-1,TRBV20-1,TGCAGTGCTAGAGATAGCGGGAGGGCCTTCAATGAGCAGTTCTTC,CSARDSGRAFNEQFF